Reported below is one T cell receptor beta chain. This clonotype was recorded at least ten times. What this receptor recognizes is not known. No base-level quality is on record; no much larger clone is a single base apart. This entry belongs to a study of Graves' ophthalmopathy and Graves' hyperthyroidism (dated by TCRdb to between 2018 and 2020). In the study overall: Peripheral blood was collected at initial diagnosis, before any treatment. The study used signatures of the TCR beta repertoire to tell Graves' ophthalmopathy apart from Graves' hyperthyroidism and to predict which patients would progress to ophthalmopathy. For training and testing, the 110 or so patients in the discovery cohort were randomly divided in a 7:3 ratio. An independent validation cohort comprised 18 to 20 hyperthyroidism patients and about 16 patients who later progressed from hyperthyroidism to ophthalmopathy. A discovery set of 100 patients (43 ophthalmopathy, about 58 stable hyperthyroidism) was enrolled to explore V-J signatures distinguishing ophthalmopathy from hyperthyroidism. Following sample collection, hyperthyroidism patients were given methimazole at a starting dose of 30 mg daily, and ophthalmopathy patients were given high-dose intravenous methylprednisolone. In about six hyperthyroidism patients, the T-cell repertoires found in thyroid tissue were compared with those found in blood. In total, 135 blood samples were TCR-sequenced: 40 to 45 ophthalmopathy, approximately 75 hyperthyroidism and some 17 hyperthyroidism-to-ophthalmopathy patients. General conclusions and limits of the study: The 13-signature model separated ophthalmopathy from stable hyperthyroidism with approximately 88% sensitivity and about 81% specificity in cross-validation, and 80%/75% in the test set. In validation, the model predicted ophthalmopathy progression with more than 70% sensitivity and roughly 72% specificity; approximately 12 predicted patients were CT-confirmed with GO in a median of approximately six months. Most expanded thyroid clonotypes with a frequency above 0.001 also appeared in blood, which suggests that blood repertoires may reflect the immune response in the thyroid. No statistical method was used to set the sample size in advance, and the investigators knew which group each participant was assigned to.

Ophthalmopathy patients were characterized by moderately to severely active disease, a Clinical Activity Score of at least 3, a NOSPECS grade of at least 4, and a disease duration under 3 months. Patients were excluded if they had other autoimmune diseases, uncontrolled infections, pregnancy or lactation. Clinical symptoms, serum thyroxine, TRAb, thyroid ultrasound and orbital computed tomography formed the basis of the diagnosis. Ficoll-Paque density gradient centrifugation was used to isolate PBMCs from approximately 11 ml of fresh peripheral blood. Total RNA was extracted with Trizol reagent and quality-checked on an Agilent 2100 Bioanalyzer. For repertoire sequencing, TCR beta CDR3 regions were amplified from RNA transcripts. The first round was an RT-PCR using HTBI primers with the Qiagen OneStep RT-PCR kit, and this first round was followed by a second-round multiplex PCR, then size selection and purification. The libraries underwent paired-end sequencing with 100 bp reads on an Illumina HiSeq2000. Per the source publication's procedure: SOAPnuke was used to process the reads, removing any read that contained adapters or uncalled bases, had a mean Phred below 15, or lacked an exact match to the constant primer or identifier. COPE v1.2.5 was used to merge the high-quality paired reads. Unique nucleotide sequences were defined as clonotypes and aligned to IMGT TRB V, D and J references using MiTCR v1.1. Only V-J combinations with frequency above 0.0001 were analysed, covering over 98% of repertoires. For each V-J combination, a TCR clonal expansion and chaos score was defined as F50 clonal expansion divided by the chaos observed in the TCRdist matrix. Features were reduced by Welch's t-statistics and random forest to over ten V-J combinations, which fed a naive Bayes classifier. The similarity between thyroid and blood repertoires was quantified using the Morisita-Horn index. Starting from the raw public reads, TCRdb applied fastp trimming at Q25, assembled clones with MiXCR and retained in-frame beta chains. Entries that share a CDR3 protein sequence are merged under the most common genes and DNA. Clone size and V and J calls follow TCRdb, not the original study. This sample has roughly 230,000 distinct CDR3 sequences in its table, and under 25% of those were observed once. Of the sample, approximately 40% falls within the top ten clones.

Spanning cysteine to phenylalanine, the CDR3 consists of 15 amino acids. Solely the CDR3 DNA is kept, with 45 bases framed from the first base. Here V drops 5 bases and J drops 1 base, and the junction holds 4 bases not matched to any gene. The sample comprised peripheral blood. The sequence came from a woman aged 50 to 60 with Graves' ophthalmopathy. Donor details come from another sample of the same person, matched by shared clones. This sequence uses TRBV12-3 or TRBV12-4 and TRBJ2-2; 7 central nucleotides agree with TRBD1. This receptor carries the CDR3 CASSLRQGNTGELFF. The sequenced DNA: TGTGCCAGCAGTCTCCGACAGGGGAACACCGGGGAGCTGTTTTTT.